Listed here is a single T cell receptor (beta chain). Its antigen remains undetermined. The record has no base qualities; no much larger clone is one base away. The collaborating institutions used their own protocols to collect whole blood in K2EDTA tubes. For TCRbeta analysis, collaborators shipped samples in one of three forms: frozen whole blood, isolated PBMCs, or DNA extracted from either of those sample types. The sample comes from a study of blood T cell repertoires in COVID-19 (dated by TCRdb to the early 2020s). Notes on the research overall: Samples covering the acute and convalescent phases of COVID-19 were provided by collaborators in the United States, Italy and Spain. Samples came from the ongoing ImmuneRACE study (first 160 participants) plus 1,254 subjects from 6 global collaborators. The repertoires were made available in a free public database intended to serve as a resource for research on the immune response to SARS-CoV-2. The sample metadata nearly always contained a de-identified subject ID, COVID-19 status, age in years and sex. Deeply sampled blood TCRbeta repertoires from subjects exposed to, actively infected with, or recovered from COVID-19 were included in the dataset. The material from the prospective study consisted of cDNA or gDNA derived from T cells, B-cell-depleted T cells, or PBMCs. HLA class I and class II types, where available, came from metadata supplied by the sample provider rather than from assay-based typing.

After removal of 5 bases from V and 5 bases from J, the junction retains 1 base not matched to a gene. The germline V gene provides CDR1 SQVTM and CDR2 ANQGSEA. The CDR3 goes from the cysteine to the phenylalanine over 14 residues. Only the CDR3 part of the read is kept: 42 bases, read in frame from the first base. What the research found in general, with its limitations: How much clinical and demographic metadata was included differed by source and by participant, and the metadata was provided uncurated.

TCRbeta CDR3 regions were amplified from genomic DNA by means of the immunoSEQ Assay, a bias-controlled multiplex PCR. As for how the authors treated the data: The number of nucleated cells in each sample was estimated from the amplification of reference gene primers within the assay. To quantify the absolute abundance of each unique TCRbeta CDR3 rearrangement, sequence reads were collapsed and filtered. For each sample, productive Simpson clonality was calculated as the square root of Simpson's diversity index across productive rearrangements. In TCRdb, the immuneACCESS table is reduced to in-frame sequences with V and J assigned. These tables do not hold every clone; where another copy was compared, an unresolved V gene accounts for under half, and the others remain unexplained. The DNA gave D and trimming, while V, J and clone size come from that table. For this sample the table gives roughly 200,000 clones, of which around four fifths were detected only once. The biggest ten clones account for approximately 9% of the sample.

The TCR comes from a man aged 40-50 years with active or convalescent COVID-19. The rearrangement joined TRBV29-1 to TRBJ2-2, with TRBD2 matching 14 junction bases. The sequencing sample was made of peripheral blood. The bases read TGCAGCGTTTGGACTAGCGGGGGGACCGGGGAGCTGTTTTTT. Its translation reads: CSVWTSGGTGELFF.